Listed below are T cell receptor beta chains from one sample, sequenced in a study of blood T cells in healthy people across ages. TCRdb called the 5' RACE reads again in MiXCR, with one record for every CDR3 protein. The sample carries some 760,000 distinct CDR3 sequences, roughly 25% recorded once. The data also belong to a second study, concerning T cells of mothers and their children.

Material: blood. The source of these receptors is a boy between 10 and 17 years old in good health. CDR3s include the opening cysteine and the closing phenylalanine or tryptophan. Fields, in order: D gene, V gene, clone size, J gene, CDR3 protein, CDR3 DNA. The D gene is left open where the match is weak. Size is omitted from some rows. Given values are once, few, many or a class for expanded clones.

TRBD2	TRBV11-2	few	TRBJ2-7	CASSTSGSNPYEQYF	TGTGCCAGCAGCACTAGCGGGAGCAACCCCTACGAGCAGTACTTC
NA	TRBV7-2	NA	TRBJ2-1	CASSLDYGQTYNEQFF	TGTGCCAGCAGCTTAGACTACGGACAGACCTACAATGAGCAGTTCTTC
TRBD1	TRBV28	many	TRBJ2-5	CASSPGQGAETQYF	TGTGCCAGCAGTCCGGGCCAGGGGGCGGAGACCCAGTACTTC
NA	TRBV28	NA	TRBJ2-1	CASSFDFKYSSSYNEQFF	TGTGCCAGCAGTTTTGATTTTAAGTATTCGAGCTCCTACAATGAGCAGTTCTTC
NA	TRBV12-3/TRBV12-4	NA	TRBJ2-3	CASSRGQGGTDTQYF	TGTGCCAGCAGCCGAGGTCAGGGAGGCACAGATACGCAGTATTTT
TRBD1	TRBV28	few	TRBJ2-7	CASTSHRDRVSYEQYF	TGTGCCAGCACCTCTCACCGGGACAGGGTATCCTACGAGCAGTACTTC
NA	TRBV20-1	NA	TRBJ2-4	CSARQGFKNIQYF	TGCAGTGCTAGACAGGGCTTCAAAAACATTCAGTACTTC
NA	TRBV9	NA	TRBJ1-5	CASSEDAHQPQHF	TGTGCCAGCAGTGAAGACGCCCATCAGCCCCAGCATTTT
TRBD1	TRBV6-2/TRBV6-3	NA	TRBJ1-5	CASRKDRASNQPQHF	TGTGCCAGCAGGAAGGACAGGGCAAGCAATCAGCCCCAGCATTTT
TRBD1	TRBV29-1	NA	TRBJ2-3	CSVAGTGGSPTDTQYF	TGCAGCGTCGCCGGGACAGGGGGCAGCCCCACAGATACGCAGTATTTT
NA	TRBV6-2/TRBV6-3	NA	TRBJ2-1	CASSYYASYDEQFF	TGTGCCAGCAGTTACTACGCCTCCTACGATGAGCAGTTCTTC
TRBD2	TRBV6-5	NA	TRBJ2-7	CASSYSSLAGPRNYEKYF	TGTGCCAGCAGTTACTCGTCCCTAGCGGGGCCGCGAAACTACGAGAAGTACTTC
NA	TRBV4-3	NA	TRBJ1-1	CANSAGWTEAFF	TGCGCCAACAGCGCTGGATGGACTGAAGCTTTCTTT
NA	TRBV21-1	NA	TRBJ1-5	CASSAVDRQPQHF	TGTGCCAGCAGTGCCGTGGATCGGCAGCCCCAGCATTTT
NA	TRBV28	few	TRBJ1-5	CASSLFRVGGKPQHF	TGTGCCAGCAGTTTATTTCGGGTTGGGGGGAAGCCCCAGCATTTT